Only a few counts were recorded for the clone carrying this T cell receptor beta chain. What it recognizes is unknown. This sample is part of a study of identical twins. Whole-study results and caveats: Zero-insertion findings could be partly confounded by invariant cells (MAIT and iNKT cells). Sharing of beta out-of-frame sequences by twins showed a weaker excess. Among monozygotic twins, out-of-frame TCR alpha sharing exceeded what models predicted.

TCRdb ran MiXCR on the 5' RACE reads and lists one entry per CDR3 protein. Counted here are 650,000 to 800,000 distinct CDR3 sequences, 8.5% to 9% occurring once; the ten biggest clones make up 0.85% to 1%. V shed 1 base and J shed 9 bases, with 20 bases lying between them. The CDR3 contains 16 residues. CDR1 and CDR2 (germline): SGDLS, YYNGEE. Every sampled donor was Caucasian and healthy. This same sample was also part of a study on yellow fever vaccine responses in identical twins.

Sequenced material: PBMCs. The receptor was isolated from a woman younger than 30 in good health. The V gene is TRBV9, the J gene TRBJ2-1, with D possibly TRBD2 on 7 matching bases. This CDR3 reads CASSVQAGAHLGEQFF. The CDR3 region has the DNA TGTGCCAGCAGCGTACAGGCGGGGGCCCACCTAGGTGAGCAGTTCTTC. Filled out from reference TRBV9 and TRBJ2-1, the complete variable domain reads DSGVTQTPKHLITATGQRVTLRCSPRSGDLSVYWYQQSLDQGLQFLIQYYNGEERAKGNILERFSAQQFPDLHSELNLSSLELGDSALYFCASSVQAGAHLGEQFFGPGTRLTVL.